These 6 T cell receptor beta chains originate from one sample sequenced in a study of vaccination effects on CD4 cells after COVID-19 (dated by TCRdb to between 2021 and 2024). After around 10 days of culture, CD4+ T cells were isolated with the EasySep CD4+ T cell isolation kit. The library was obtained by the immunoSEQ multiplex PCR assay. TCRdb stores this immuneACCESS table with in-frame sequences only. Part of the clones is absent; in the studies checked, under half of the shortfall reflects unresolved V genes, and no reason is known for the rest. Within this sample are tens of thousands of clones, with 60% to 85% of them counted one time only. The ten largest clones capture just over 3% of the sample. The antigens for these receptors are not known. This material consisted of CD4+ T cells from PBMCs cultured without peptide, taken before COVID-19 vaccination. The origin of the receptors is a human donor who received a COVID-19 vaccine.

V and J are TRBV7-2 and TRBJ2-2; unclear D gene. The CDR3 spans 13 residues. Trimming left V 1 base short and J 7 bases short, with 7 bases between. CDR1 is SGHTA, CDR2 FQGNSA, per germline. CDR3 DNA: TGTGCCAGCAGCTTAGAAGGTGTCGGGGAGCTGTTTTTT. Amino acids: CASSLEGVGELFF.

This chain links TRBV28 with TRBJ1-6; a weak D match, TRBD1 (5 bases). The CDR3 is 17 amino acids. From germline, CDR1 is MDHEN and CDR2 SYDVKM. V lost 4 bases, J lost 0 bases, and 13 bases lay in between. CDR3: CASSSVDGHSYNSPLHF. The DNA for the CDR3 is TGTGCCAGCAGTTCCGTGGACGGACACTCCTATAATTCACCCCTCCACTTT.

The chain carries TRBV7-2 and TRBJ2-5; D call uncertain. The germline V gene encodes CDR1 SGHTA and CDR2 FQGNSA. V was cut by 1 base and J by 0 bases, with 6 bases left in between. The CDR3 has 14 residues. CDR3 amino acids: CASSLVANQETQYF. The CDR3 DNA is TGTGCCAGCAGCTTAGTAGCTAACCAAGAGACCCAGTACTTC.

The CDR3 is CASSSGGREDTQYF. The CDR3 nucleotides read TGCGCCAGCAGCTCCGGCGGCAGGGAAGATACGCAGTATTTT. V and J are TRBV5-1 and TRBJ2-3; possibly TRBD1 for D (5 bases). The CDR3 consists of 14 residues. Deletions cut 3 bases from V and 5 bases from J, with 13 bases between. Germline V gene sequence: CDR1 SGHRS, CDR2 YFSETQ.

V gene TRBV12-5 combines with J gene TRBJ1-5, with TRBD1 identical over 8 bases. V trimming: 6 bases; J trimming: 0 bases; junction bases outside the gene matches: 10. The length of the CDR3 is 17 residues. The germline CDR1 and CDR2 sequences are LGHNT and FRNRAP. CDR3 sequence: CASGSVQGAYSNQPQHF. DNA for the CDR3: TGTGCTAGTGGGTCGGTTCAGGGGGCCTATAGCAATCAGCCCCAGCATTTT.

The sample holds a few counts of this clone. CDR3 in amino acids: CASSLGLNSYNSPLHF. The CDR3 DNA is TGCGCCAGCAGCTTGGGGTTGAACTCCTATAATTCACCCCTCCACTTT. This chain connects TRBV5-1 to TRBJ1-6, with D uncertain. Trimming left V 0 bases short and J 0 bases short, with 7 bases between. CDR1 SGHRS and CDR2 YFSETQ come from the germline V gene. There are 16 residues in the CDR3.